These 25 T cell receptor beta chains were sequenced from one sample in a study of T cell repertoires in cytomegalovirus infection. Each CDR3 protein gets one entry after TCRdb re-called the reads with MiXCR. The data contain fewer than 550,000 distinct CDR3 sequences, about 11% of them singletons. The sequencing input was PBMCs. The receptors here all came from a human donor in good health (CMV status not recorded). Some clones in this sample may be carry-over from other donors' samples.

In its sample, this clonotype was seen a few times. The chain employs TRBV19 and TRBJ1-5; D uncertain. Per germline, CDR1 LNHDA and CDR2 SQIVND (reference sequence). The CDR3 covers 14 residues. Trimming stripped 8 bases from V and 0 bases from J, with 11 bases between. The CDR3 nucleotides read TGTGCCAGTCGGACGGCATATAGCAATCAGCCCCAGCATTTT. Translated: CASRTAYSNQPQHF.

This clonotype was detected ten times or more. The chain recombines TRBV28 with TRBJ1-1; D remains unclear. From germline, CDR1 is MDHEN and CDR2 SYDVKM. This CDR3 is built from 14 residues. V lost 6 bases to trimming and J lost 4 bases, with 15 bases between them. For the CDR3, the DNA is TGTGCCAGCAGAATCCCGGCGGATACCACTGAAGCTTTCTTT. The encoded protein is CASRIPADTTEAFF.

The rearrangement links TRBV28 to TRBJ1-4; a possible D gene is TRBD1 (6 bases). The ends were cut back, 5 bases at V and 13 bases at J, with 17 bases in the middle. The germline V gene has CDR1 MDHEN and CDR2 SYDVKM. This CDR3 region has 13 residues. CDR3 protein: CASSRPIGQTLFF. The CDR3 DNA reads as TGTGCCAGCAGTCGACCAATAGGACAGACACTGTTTTTT.

This clonotype was observed many times. V and J are TRBV29-1 and TRBJ2-1; 9 positions agree with TRBD2. Trimming at V came to 6 bases and at J to 2 bases, leaving 5 bases not matched to a gene. Germline values: CDR1 SQVTM, CDR2 ANQGSEA. The CDR3 is 14 amino acids. The CDR3, as DNA: TGCAGCGTCGGTAGCGGGGGTCCCTACAATGAGCAGTTCTTC. This translates into CSVGSGGPYNEQFF.

The chain recombines TRBV18 with TRBJ2-1; D possibly corresponds to TRBD2 (5 bases). Trimming removed 5 bases from V and 8 bases from J, with 13 bases in between. This CDR3 comprises 13 residues. CDR1 and CDR2 (germline): KGHSH, LQKENI. The CDR3 DNA sequence: TGTGCCAGCTCATGGGAGTCTTACCATGAGCAGTTCTTC. Translation: CASSWESYHEQFF.

This clonotype was observed at least ten times. The gene calls are TRBV29-1 and TRBJ2-6, with TRBD2 as a possible D gene (7 bases). Germline V gene data show CDR1 as SQVTM and CDR2 as ANQGSEA. V was pared by 3 bases and J by 0 bases, with 15 bases between. The CDR3 is 17 amino acids. The CDR3: CSVDPQGRGSGANVLTF. The CDR3 DNA reads TGCAGCGTTGATCCCCAGGGGAGGGGCTCTGGGGCCAACGTCCTGACTTTC.

At least ten counts were recorded for this clonotype. The rearrangement links TRBV6-1 to TRBJ2-7, with D perhaps matching TRBD2 (5 bases). This CDR3 is built from 14 residues. Between the trimmed V and J ends, which lost 5 bases and 4 bases, there was a span of 15 bases. Germline CDR1 and CDR2: MNHNS and SASEGT. The CDR3 spells CASSPAGRGYEQYF. CDR3 bases: TGTGCCAGCAGTCCTGCGGGCAGAGGTTACGAGCAGTACTTC.

J is TRBJ2-1 and V is TRBV20-1, with 16 bases aligning to TRBD2. The germline CDR1 and CDR2 sequences are DFQATT and SNEGSKA (reference sequence). This CDR3 comprises 15 residues. The V gene end was trimmed by 1 base and the J gene end by 7 bases; junction bases not matched to a gene: 1. CDR3 protein: CSARVGLAGGNEQFF. The CDR3 DNA reads TGCAGTGCTAGAGTGGGACTAGCGGGGGGGAATGAGCAGTTCTTC.

As regards this clonotype: A read error may be the cause here, since a much bigger clone is one base away. J is TRBJ2-7 and V is TRBV5-1; possibly TRBD2 for D (5 bases). Germline CDR1 reads SGHRS; CDR2 reads YFSETQ. The V gene lost 2 bases and the J gene lost 7 bases, with 13 bases spanning the gap. The length of the CDR3 is 13 residues. Written as DNA, the CDR3 is TGCGCCAGCAGCTTATGGAGGTCCCATGAGCAGTACTTC. Encoded protein: CASSLWRSHEQYF. The variable domain in full, completed from reference TRBV5-1 and TRBJ2-7, reads KAGVTQTPRYLIKTRGQQVTLSCSPISGHRSVSWYQQTPGQGLQFLFEYFSETQRNKGNFPGRFSGRQFSNSRSEMNVSTLELGDSALYLCASSLWRSHEQYFGPGTRLTVT.

The table lists this clonotype with many counts. CDR3 sequence reads: CASSRGQPGSYEQFF. The CDR3 DNA reads as TGTGCCAGCAGCCGGGGACAGCCCGGGTCCTACGAGCAGTTCTTC. The V and J genes are TRBV11-1 and TRBJ2-1; 7 bases line up with TRBD1. V lost 5 bases to trimming and J lost 10 bases; unmatched junction nucleotides: 14. Germline CDR1 and CDR2: SGHAT and FQDESV (reference sequence). CDR3 length equals 15 residues. Full variable domain (missing parts from reference TRBV11-1 and TRBJ2-1): EAEVAQSPRYKITEKSQAVAFWCDPISGHATLYWYRQILGQGPELLVQFQDESVVDDSQLPKDRFSAERLKGVDSTLKIQPAELGDSAMYLCASSRGQPGSYEQFFGPGTRLTVL.

In this sample, this clonotype turned up a few times. The chain recombines TRBV12-3 or TRBV12-4 with TRBJ1-6; 9 bases agree with TRBD1. V trimming: 6 bases; J trimming: 9 bases; junction bases outside the gene matches: 6. This CDR3 has 14 residues. The CDR3 spells CASSPRDRVSPLHF. The CDR3 DNA follows: TGTGCCAGCAGCCCCCGGGACAGGGTTTCACCCCTCCACTTT.

This clonotype appeared many times. The chain joins TRBV7-9 to TRBJ1-1; D unresolved. The CDR3 is 13 amino acids. Per germline, CDR1 SEHNR and CDR2 FQNEAQ (reference sequence). CDR3 nucleotide sequence: TGTGCTAGTCGGCGTAGTAATAGCGCCGAAGCTTTCTTT. This gives the protein CASRRSNSAEAFF.

The chain couples TRBV20-1 to TRBJ2-1; 9 bases are shared with TRBD2. This CDR3 region has 18 residues. J lost 1 base, V lost 5 bases, and 15 bases had no gene match. The V gene's germline CDR1 is DFQATT and CDR2 SNEGSKA (reference sequence). The CDR3 region is CSAGGGGGGAGSYNEQFF. The CDR3 DNA sequence: TGCAGTGCTGGAGGGGGGGGCGGGGGGGCCGGGTCCTACAATGAGCAGTTCTTC.

This clonotype was seen at least ten times. The rearrangement uses TRBV7-8 and TRBJ1-1; no firm D call. This CDR3 has 14 residues. The germline CDR1 and CDR2 sequences are SGHVS and FQNEAQ. V gave up 2 bases and J gave up 5 bases, with 12 bases separating them. CDR3 amino acids: CASSLTGSGTEAFF. The CDR3, as DNA: TGTGCCAGCAGCTTAACTGGGTCTGGGACTGAAGCTTTCTTT.

This clonotype was observed at least ten times. V gene TRBV7-2 combines with J gene TRBJ1-3, with 7 positions matching TRBD1. V lost 3 bases, J lost 0 bases, and 2 bases stayed unmatched. CDR3 length equals 15 residues. Germline loops: CDR1 SGHTA, CDR2 FQGNSA. CDR3 nucleotide sequence: TGTGCCAGCAGCTTCACAGGGGACTCTGGAAACACCATATATTTT. Translating gives CASSFTGDSGNTIYF.

V gene TRBV7-3 combines with J gene TRBJ1-1; a weak D match, TRBD1 (6 bases). V dropped 5 bases and J dropped 6 bases, with 13 bases sitting between them. This CDR3 has 13 amino acids. The germline V gene has CDR1 SGHTA and CDR2 FQGTGA. This CDR3 reads CASSPQQGSEAFF. In DNA form, the CDR3 reads TGTGCCAGCAGCCCCCAACAGGGATCTGAAGCTTTCTTT.

This clonotype was observed many times. As DNA, the CDR3 is TGTGCCAGCAGCTTAGCGGTAGGGACTAGCGGGATCCCCTACGAGCAGTACTTC. It codes for CASSLAVGTSGIPYEQYF. This chain links TRBV11-2 with TRBJ2-7, with 13 bases aligning to TRBD2. J lost 2 bases, V lost 1 base, and 8 bases had no gene match. Germline V gene sequence: CDR1 SGHAT, CDR2 FQNNGV. The CDR3 contains 18 residues. Drawing the rest from reference TRBV11-2 and TRBJ2-7, the complete variable domain is EAGVAQSPRYKIIEKRQSVAFWCNPISGHATLYWYQQILGQGPKLLIQFQNNGVVDDSQLPKDRFSAERLKGVDSTLKIQPAKLEDSAVYLCASSLAVGTSGIPYEQYFGPGTRLTVT.

This clonotype showed up many times. V is TRBV5-1 and J is TRBJ1-2; the D gene is possibly TRBD1 (6 bases). Trimming left V 1 base short and J 4 bases short, with 11 bases between. This CDR3 comprises 14 residues. From germline, CDR1 is SGHRS and CDR2 YFSETQ. For the CDR3, the DNA is TGCGCCAGCAGCTTGAGGGGGGAAAGCTATGGCTACACCTTC. As protein: CASSLRGESYGYTF. The full variable domain, completed using reference TRBV5-1 and TRBJ1-2, is KAGVTQTPRYLIKTRGQQVTLSCSPISGHRSVSWYQQTPGQGLQFLFEYFSETQRNKGNFPGRFSGRQFSNSRSEMNVSTLELGDSALYLCASSLRGESYGYTFGSGTRLTVV.

In its sample, this clonotype was seen many times. CDR3 sequence (DNA): TGTGCCAGTAGTATAGAAGGACGCGGAATTAATTCACCCCTCCACTTT. It translates to CASSIEGRGINSPLHF. The rearrangement links TRBV19 to TRBJ1-6, with D unresolved. CDR1 is LNHDA and CDR2 is SQIVND in the germline V gene (reference sequence). This CDR3 has 16 amino acids. Trimming stripped 0 bases from V and 6 bases from J, with 12 bases between.

This clonotype has a count of ten or more. The V and J genes are TRBV12-3 or TRBV12-4 and TRBJ1-1; 8 nucleotides agree with TRBD1. Trimming took 3 bases from V and 5 from J; bases not matched to a gene: 11. The CDR3 is made up of 16 amino acids. The CDR3 DNA reads as TGTGCCAGCAGTTTTCATCATGGACAGGGAGGTACTGAAGCTTTCTTT. This codes for CASSFHHGQGGTEAFF.

This clonotype was picked up a small number of times. The chain employs TRBV2 and TRBJ2-6; D tentatively reads TRBD1 or TRBD2 (7 bases each). Trimming removed 10 bases at V and 4 bases at J, with 20 bases between. The CDR3 runs to 16 residues. Germline V gene data show CDR1 as SNHLY and CDR2 as FYNNEI. The DNA for the CDR3 is TGTGCCACCAGGGGAGGGGGCGCTTTCGGGGCCAACGTCCTGACTTTC. The encoded protein is CATRGGGAFGANVLTF.

This clonotype showed up many times. The chain recombines TRBV2 with TRBJ2-3; 12 bases map to TRBD2. The CDR3 extends over 14 amino acids. J lost 4 bases, V lost 7 bases, and 3 bases had no gene match. Germline CDR1 is SNHLY and CDR2 is FYNNEI. CDR3 loop: CASTLAGGPDTQYF. As DNA, the CDR3 is TGTGCCAGCACTCTAGCGGGAGGGCCAGATACGCAGTATTTT.

This clonotype was seen ten or more times. The chain carries TRBV12-3 or TRBV12-4 and TRBJ2-7; no definite D call. CDR3 size: 14 residues. V lost 8 bases and J lost 6, with 20 bases in between. CDR3 sequence: CASSLRRSFGEQYF. CDR3 DNA sequence: TGTGCCAGCTCCCTTAGAAGGTCATTCGGCGAGCAGTACTTC.

This clonotype occurred a few times. The V call is TRBV3-1, the J call TRBJ2-7, with D perhaps TRBD2 (5 bases). V lost 1 base and J 6 bases, leaving 10 bases between the germline ends. The germline V gene encodes CDR1 LGHDT and CDR2 YNNKEL (reference sequence). The CDR3 loop spans 13 amino acids. The CDR3 loop is CASSQAVGGEQYF. In DNA form, the CDR3 reads TGTGCCAGCAGCCAAGCGGTAGGAGGCGAGCAGTACTTC.

This clonotype was seen at least ten times. The chain links TRBV3-1 to TRBJ2-7, with 9 bases that match TRBD2. V dropped 5 bases and J dropped 5; count of bases not matched to a gene: 10. CDR1 is LGHDT, CDR2 YNNKEL, per germline (reference sequence). CDR3 length equals 15 residues. The DNA of the CDR3 is TGTGCCAGCAGCTATAAGGCGGGAGGGCTCCACGAGCAGTACTTC. This sequence encodes CASSYKAGGLHEQYF.